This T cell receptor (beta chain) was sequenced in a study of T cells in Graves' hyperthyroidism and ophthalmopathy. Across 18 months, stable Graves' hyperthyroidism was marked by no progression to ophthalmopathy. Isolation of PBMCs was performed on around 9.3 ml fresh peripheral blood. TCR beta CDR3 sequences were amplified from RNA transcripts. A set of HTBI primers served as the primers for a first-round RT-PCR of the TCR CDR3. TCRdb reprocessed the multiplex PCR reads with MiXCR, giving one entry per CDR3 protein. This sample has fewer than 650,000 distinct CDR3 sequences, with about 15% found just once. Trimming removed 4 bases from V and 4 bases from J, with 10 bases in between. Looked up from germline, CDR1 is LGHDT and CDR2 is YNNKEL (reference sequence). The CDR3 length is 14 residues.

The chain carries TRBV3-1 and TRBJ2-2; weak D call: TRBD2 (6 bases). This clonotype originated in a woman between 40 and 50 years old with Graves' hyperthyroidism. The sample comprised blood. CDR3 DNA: TGTGCCAGCAGCCGACTAGTGTTCACCGGGGAGCTGTTTTTT. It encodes CASSRLVFTGELFF.